This entry lists 16 T cell receptor beta chains sequenced from one sample in a study of T cell responses to AZD1222 COVID-19 vaccine. Libraries were prepared by immunoSEQ multiplex PCR; TCRdb keeps only in-frame clonotypes and omits some of them. The table includes roughly 120,000 clones, around nine tenths detected once. This specimen was peripheral blood, taken on day 0 of AZD1222 vaccination. These receptors were collected from an adult in good health.

The chain uses TRBV13 and TRBJ2-6; D is uncertain. This CDR3 has 13 amino acids. Germline lookup yields CDR1 PRHDT and CDR2 FYEKMQ (reference sequence). Trimming took 6 bases from V and 3 from J, leaving 6 bases between them. CDR3 nucleotides: TGTGCCAGCAGGATAAATGGGGCCAACGTCCTGACTTTC. Translated: CASRINGANVLTF.

The chain uses TRBV19 and TRBJ2-1; a weak D match, TRBD2 (5 bases). V lost 4 bases and J lost 4, with 14 bases in between. Germline assignment: CDR1 LNHDA and CDR2 SQIVND (reference sequence). The CDR3 runs to 15 residues. In nucleotides, the CDR3 is TGTGCCAGTAGTACCCCGGGCGGGTCATACAATGAGCAGTTCTTC. Translation gives CASSTPGGSYNEQFF.

The V gene is TRBV14, the J gene TRBJ1-1, with unresolved D. The CDR3 totals 16 residues. The ends were cut back, 0 bases at V and 0 bases at J, with 11 bases in the middle. Germline V gene lookup returns CDR1 SGHDN and CDR2 FVKESK. Here the CDR3 DNA reads TGTGCCAGCAGCCAAGATCTTCCAGGATTGAACACTGAAGCTTTCTTT. Translated: CASSQDLPGLNTEAFF.

This chain links TRBV6-5 with TRBJ2-7, with 7 positions matching TRBD1. The CDR3 is made up of 13 amino acids. Germline lookup yields CDR1 MNHEY and CDR2 SVGAGI. The J segment lost 6 bases and the V segment lost 6 bases, leaving 8 bases of the junction unmatched. DNA for the CDR3: TGTGCCAGCAGCCGAGACGGACAGGCCGAGCAGTACTTC. Amino acids: CASSRDGQAEQYF.

V gene TRBV5-4 combines with J gene TRBJ1-1, with D perhaps matching TRBD1 (6 bases). V was shortened by 4 bases and J by 5 bases, with 21 bases between the two germline ends. This CDR3 has 16 amino acids. Germline-derived CDR1 and CDR2 are SGHNT and YYREEE (reference sequence). The CDR3 DNA reads TGTGCCAGCAGCCCAGAAGGGGGGCTTATGAGGACTGAAGCTTTCTTT. Translation: CASSPEGGLMRTEAFF.

The chain is built from TRBV4-2 and TRBJ1-1, with TRBD1 matching 8 bases. In germline, CDR1 is LGHNA, CDR2 YNFKEQ. The ends lost 3 bases at V and 1 base at J; junction bases unmatched: 1. This CDR3 has 14 residues. CDR3 protein: CASSHTGGNTEAFF. The CDR3 region has the DNA TGTGCCAGCAGCCATACAGGGGGGAACACTGAAGCTTTCTTT.

The chain has TRBV7-2 and TRBJ1-4; D remains unclear. Between the trimmed V and J ends, which lost 4 bases and 4 bases, there was a span of 13 bases. Germline lookup yields CDR1 SGHTA and CDR2 FQGNSA. The CDR3 totals 15 residues. CDR3 residues: CASSSPRGLNEKLFF. The CDR3 nucleotides are TGTGCCAGCAGCTCCCCCCGGGGTCTTAATGAAAAACTGTTTTTT. Drawing the rest from reference TRBV7-2 and TRBJ1-4, the complete variable domain is GAGVSQSPSNKVTEKGKDVELRCDPISGHTALYWYRQSLGQGLEFLIYFQGNSAPDKSGLPSDRFSAERTGGSVSTLTIQRTQQEDSAVYLCASSSPRGLNEKLFFGSGTQLSVL.

The CDR3 DNA reads TGCGCCAGCAGCTTAGGTTTAGGGAATGAGCAGTTCTTC. Its protein product is CASSLGLGNEQFF. The chain links TRBV5-1 to TRBJ2-1, with D unclear. The CDR3 consists of 13 residues. V lost 2 bases and J 7 bases, leaving 10 bases between the germline ends. Germline-derived CDR1 and CDR2 are SGHRS and YFSETQ.

This clone was observed a single time. The genes are TRBV30 and TRBJ2-1; 7 bases line up with TRBD1. CDR3 length equals 16 residues. Germline-derived CDR1 and CDR2 are GTSNPN and SVGIG (reference sequence). Trimming took 2 bases from V and 6 from J; bases not matched to a gene: 13. DNA of the CDR3: TGTGCCTGGAGTCCCAGGGGGACAATCCCACCCAATGAGCAGTTCTTC. Protein sequence: CAWSPRGTIPPNEQFF. Complete variable domain (other parts from reference TRBV30 and TRBJ2-1): SQTIHQWPATLVQPVGSPLSLECTVEGTSNPNLYWYRQAAGRGLQLLFYSVGIGQISSEVPQNLSASRPQDRQFILSSKKLLLSDSGFYLCAWSPRGTIPPNEQFFGPGTRLTVL.

This clone was observed a few times. V usage is TRBV7-9 and J usage is TRBJ1-1; D uncertain. V shed 5 bases and J shed 7 bases, with 11 bases lying between them. Germline loops: CDR1 SEHNR, CDR2 FQNEAQ (reference sequence). The CDR3 contains 12 residues. The CDR3 loop is CASSQRWDEAFF. CDR3 nucleotides: TGTGCCAGCAGCCAAAGGTGGGATGAAGCTTTCTTT.

The V gene is TRBV27, the J gene TRBJ1-2; 8 bases are a match to TRBD1. Germline V CDR1 and CDR2: MNHEY, SMNVEV (reference sequence). The trim removed 6 bases at V and 4 bases at J, leaving 10 bases unmatched. The length of the CDR3 is 15 residues. The CDR3 protein is CASSPGQGPSYGYTF. In DNA, the CDR3 is TGTGCCAGCAGCCCCGGACAGGGTCCTTCCTATGGCTACACCTTC.

Here the CDR3 DNA reads TGCGCCAGCAGCTTGGATCAGGGAAGTTCACCCCTCCACTTT. Encoded protein: CASSLDQGSSPLHF. The chain employs TRBV5-1 and TRBJ1-6, with a possible D match to TRBD1 (5 bases). The CDR3 totals 14 residues. With 0 bases removed from V and 9 bases from J, the gap between germline ends came to 10 bases. The germline V gene has CDR1 SGHRS and CDR2 YFSETQ.

The chain has TRBV7-2 and TRBJ1-3; no clear D. V lost 2 bases to trimming and J lost 0 bases, with 11 bases between them. CDR1 is SGHTA and CDR2 is FQGNSA in the germline V gene. This CDR3 is built from 16 residues. CDR3 DNA sequence: TGTGCCAGCAGCTTATATGGCCCAACCTCTGGAAACACCATATATTTT. It encodes CASSLYGPTSGNTIYF.

The gene calls are TRBV6-5 and TRBJ1-5, with 10 bases aligning to TRBD1. From germline, CDR1 is MNHEY and CDR2 SVGAGI. Trimming cost V 6 bases and J 7 bases; bases outside gene matches: 9. The CDR3 has 15 amino acids. The CDR3 protein is CASRPTGGAAQPQHF. The CDR3 DNA follows: TGTGCCAGCAGGCCGACAGGGGGCGCCGCCCAGCCCCAGCATTTT.

V usage is TRBV5-4 and J usage is TRBJ2-7; 9 bases agree with TRBD2. Germline CDR1 is SGHNT and CDR2 is YYREEE (reference sequence). The CDR3 sequence is 17 residues long. Germline trimming cut 3 bases from V and 4 bases from J; bases unmatched to any gene: 14. In nucleotides, the CDR3 is TGTGCCAGCAGCTCGGGCGGGGGGACTAGCAGCCGATACGAGCAGTACTTC. This codes for CASSSGGGTSSRYEQYF.

This rearrangement joins TRBV6-2 or TRBV6-3 to TRBJ2-7; no reliable D call. V lost 6 bases to trimming and J lost 2 bases, with 14 bases between them. This CDR3 has 14 residues. Germline V gives CDR1 MNHEY, CDR2 SVGEGT. Here the CDR3 reads CASSNQYRAYEQYF. The CDR3 DNA sequence: TGTGCCAGCAGCAACCAGTACAGAGCCTACGAGCAGTACTTC.